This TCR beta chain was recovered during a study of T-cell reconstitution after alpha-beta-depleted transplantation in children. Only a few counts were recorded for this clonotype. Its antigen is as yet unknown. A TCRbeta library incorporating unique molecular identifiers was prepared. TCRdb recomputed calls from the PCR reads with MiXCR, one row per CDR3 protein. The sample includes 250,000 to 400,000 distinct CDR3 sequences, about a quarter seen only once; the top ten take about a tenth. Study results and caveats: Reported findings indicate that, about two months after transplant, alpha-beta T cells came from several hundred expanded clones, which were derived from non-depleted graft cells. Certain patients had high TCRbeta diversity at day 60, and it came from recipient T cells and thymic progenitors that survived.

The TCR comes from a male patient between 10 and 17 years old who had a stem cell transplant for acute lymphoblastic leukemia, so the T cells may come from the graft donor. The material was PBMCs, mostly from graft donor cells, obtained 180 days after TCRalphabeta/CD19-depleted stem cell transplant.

The CDR3 DNA is TGTGCCAGCAGTTATCGGAGCGGAAACTACGAGCAGTACTTC. This encodes CASSYRSGNYEQYF. This chain links TRBV6-5 with TRBJ2-7; D is possibly TRBD2 (5 bases). The germline gives CDR1 MNHEY, CDR2 SVGAGI. The CDR3 is 14 residues long. V shed 3 bases and J shed 3 bases, with 12 bases lying between them.